The 28 T cell receptor beta chains below come from one sample, sequenced in a study of regulatory dendritic cells for organ transplantation (TCRdb year 2017). The method behind the library was the immunoSEQ multiplex PCR assay. The table comes from immuneACCESS by way of TCRdb, which keeps in-frame sequences with V and J called. Part of the clones is missing from these tables; in studies checked, under half for an unresolved V gene and the rest for unknown reasons. Within this sample are fewer than 40,000 clones, with over 80% of them counted one time only. The leading ten clones occupy 0.11% of the sample. The sequenced material came from naive CD8+ T cells from blood. The sample's cell subset or site label, in plain terms: CD45RA+ naive T cells. The receptors stem from a human donor in good health.

DNA for the CDR3: TGCGCCAGCAGCTTGGGGGGACAGGGTATCAACGAGCAGTACTTC. This sequence encodes CASSLGGQGINEQYF. The chain couples TRBV5-1 to TRBJ2-7; 9 bases agree with TRBD1. Trimming cost V 0 bases and J 5 bases; bases outside gene matches: 6. This CDR3 is built from 15 residues. CDR1 is SGHRS and CDR2 is YFSETQ in the germline V gene.

The J gene is TRBJ1-2, the V gene TRBV11-2; 7 nucleotides align to TRBD1. Trimming removed 5 bases from V and 4 bases from J; junction bases left unmatched: 13. The CDR3 covers 16 residues. CDR1 SGHAT and CDR2 FQNNGV come from the germline V gene. The CDR3 spells CASSPRGKGQGYGYTF. The CDR3 DNA reads as TGTGCCAGCAGCCCCAGGGGGAAGGGGCAGGGCTATGGCTACACCTTC. The variable domain in full, with the rest retrieved from reference TRBV11-2 and TRBJ1-2, is EAGVAQSPRYKIIEKRQSVAFWCNPISGHATLYWYQQILGQGPKLLIQFQNNGVVDDSQLPKDRFSAERLKGVDSTLKIQPAKLEDSAVYLCASSPRGKGQGYGYTFGSGTRLTVV.

V and J are TRBV27 and TRBJ1-6, with D possibly TRBD1 on 6 matching bases. The CDR3 is 15 amino acids. Germline lookup yields CDR1 MNHEY and CDR2 SMNVEV (reference sequence). V shed 7 bases and J shed 5 bases, with 15 bases lying between them. The chain's CDR3 is CASTLGGADNSPLHF. In nucleotides, the CDR3 is TGTGCCAGCACCCTGGGGGGGGCCGATAATTCACCCCTCCACTTT.

This chain uses TRBV27 with TRBJ1-2, with D maybe TRBD1 (6 bases). CDR3 length: 12 amino acids. In germline, CDR1 is MNHEY, CDR2 SMNVEV (reference sequence). Trimming cost V 8 bases and J 2 bases, with 9 bases left between them. CDR3 bases: TGTGCCAGCCACACAGGGAACTATGGCTACACCTTC. This sequence encodes CASHTGNYGYTF.

Comments on this clone: Within the sample, other DNA sequences also encode this same CDR3. The chain has TRBV4-3 and TRBJ2-3; tentatively, D is TRBD2 (5 bases). From germline, CDR1 is LGHNA and CDR2 YSLEER. The CDR3 runs 16 residues. V dropped 1 base and J dropped 6 bases, with 17 bases sitting between them. Written as DNA, the CDR3 is TGCGCCAGCAGCCAAGCACTGGGCCTCAGGAGGGATACGCAGTATTTT. Translated: CASSQALGLRRDTQYF.

This sequence joins TRBV28 and TRBJ2-3; D tentatively fits TRBD1 or TRBD2 (5 bases each). Germline V lookup: CDR1 MDHEN, CDR2 SYDVKM. There are 14 residues in the CDR3. Trimming removed 2 bases from V and 2 bases from J, with 8 bases in between. The CDR3 sequence: CASSLTGATDTQYF. The DNA for the CDR3 is TGTGCCAGCAGTTTAACCGGGGCCACAGATACGCAGTATTTT. The entire variable domain, with the rest obtained from reference TRBV28 and TRBJ2-3, is as follows: DVKVTQSSRYLVKRTGEKVFLECVQDMDHENMFWYRQDPGLGLRLIYFSYDVKMKEKGDIPEGYSVSREKKERFSLILESASTNQTSMYLCASSLTGATDTQYFGPGTRLTVL.

The rearrangement uses TRBV5-6 and TRBJ2-3; tentatively, D is TRBD2 (5 bases). Germline V lookup: CDR1 SGHDT, CDR2 YYEEEE. The CDR3 is 12 residues long. Trimming pared 5 bases from V and 4 bases from J, leaving 8 bases between. The CDR3 protein is CASRILADTQYF. The CDR3 DNA is TGTGCCAGCAGAATACTAGCAGATACGCAGTATTTT.

This clone was counted a single time. This chain uses TRBV14 with TRBJ2-5; D possibly uses TRBD1 or TRBD2 (5 bases each). The CDR3 has 14 amino acids. The V end lost 0 bases, the J end lost 5 bases, and 10 bases lay between the germline ends. CDR1 SGHDN and CDR2 FVKESK come from the germline V gene. Here the CDR3 reads CASSQDGGEETQYF. The DNA for the CDR3 is TGTGCCAGCAGCCAAGATGGGGGAGAGGAGACCCAGTACTTC.

This clone has a single count. This chain connects TRBV7-9 to TRBJ1-1; 7 positions agree with TRBD1. The germline gives CDR1 SEHNR, CDR2 FQNEAQ (reference sequence). This CDR3 has 15 residues. V shed 2 bases and J 4 bases; nucleotides not matched to a gene: 7. The CDR3 bases are TGTGCCAGCAGCTTAAACAGGGGCGTCGGCACTGAAGCTTTCTTT. Translating it yields CASSLNRGVGTEAFF.

The J gene is TRBJ2-1, the V gene TRBV5-1; D remains unclear. Per the germline V gene, CDR1 is SGHRS and CDR2 is YFSETQ. The CDR3 loop spans 13 amino acids. The V end lost 1 base, the J end lost 8 bases, and 10 bases lay between the germline ends. The CDR3 loop is CASSLIGVHEQFF. The CDR3, as DNA: TGCGCCAGCAGCTTGATAGGAGTCCATGAGCAGTTCTTC.

This clone has just one count. V usage is TRBV7-9 and J usage is TRBJ1-5; D ambiguous. CDR1 SEHNR and CDR2 FQNEAQ come from the germline V gene (reference sequence). This CDR3 comprises 14 residues. Trimming took 3 bases from V and 5 from J, leaving 11 bases between them. The CDR3 region is CASSFPGADQPQHF. Written as DNA, the CDR3 is TGTGCCAGCAGCTTCCCGGGTGCCGATCAGCCCCAGCATTTT.

The rearrangement uses TRBV2 and TRBJ2-2; 11 bases align to TRBD2. Losses at the gene ends were 7 bases for V and 3 bases for J; bases not matched to a gene: 4. This CDR3 spans 15 amino acids. Per germline, CDR1 SNHLY and CDR2 FYNNEI. Here the CDR3 reads CASNELAGDTGELFF. The CDR3 bases are TGTGCCAGCAACGAACTAGCGGGGGACACCGGGGAGCTGTTTTTT. Using reference TRBV2 and TRBJ2-2 for the parts outside the CDR3, the full variable domain is EPEVTQTPSHQVTQMGQEVILRCVPISNHLYFYWYRQILGQKVEFLVSFYNNEISEKSEIFDDQFSVERPDGSNFTLKIRSTKLEDSAMYFCASNELAGDTGELFFGEGSRLTVL.

This clone was detected once. This chain uses TRBV27 with TRBJ2-7; D call uncertain. CDR3 length: 12 amino acids. The germline V gene has CDR1 MNHEY and CDR2 SMNVEV (reference sequence). V was cut by 4 bases and J by 0 bases, with 4 bases left in between. The CDR3 nucleotides are TGTGCCAGCAGTTCAAGCTCCTACGAGCAGTACTTC. Residues: CASSSSSYEQYF.

The chain combines TRBV18 with TRBJ2-7, with 7 bases aligning to TRBD2. Trimming cost V 5 bases and J 1 base; bases outside gene matches: 5. CDR1 and CDR2 (germline): KGHSH, LQKENI. The CDR3 runs to 14 residues. CDR3 residues: CASSSGGGSYEQYF. The CDR3 DNA follows: TGTGCCAGCTCATCCGGCGGGGGATCCTACGAGCAGTACTTC.

The chain is built from TRBV30 and TRBJ1-1, with no clear D. Germline CDR1 GTSNPN, CDR2 SVGIG (reference sequence). The CDR3 covers 12 residues. V lost 2 bases, J lost 1 base, and 5 bases lay in between. The CDR3 loop is CAWSWGNTEAFF. The CDR3 DNA sequence: TGTGCCTGGAGTTGGGGGAACACTGAAGCTTTCTTT.

The CDR3 coding sequence is TGCAGCATTACGGACCACCGGCCCTACGAGCAGTACTTC. It is translated as CSITDHRPYEQYF. The rearrangement uses TRBV29-1 and TRBJ2-7; D remains ambiguous. The CDR3 loop spans 13 amino acids. Germline values: CDR1 SQVTM, CDR2 ANQGSEA. Trimming removed 8 bases from V and 2 bases from J, with 16 bases in between.

The CDR3 coding sequence is TGCGCCAGCAGCCAAGAGGTCGGGGGGGTCCTCTCCGGGGAGCTGTTTTTT. Translated: CASSQEVGGVLSGELFF. The V call is TRBV4-3, the J call TRBJ2-2, with 8 bases fitting TRBD2. The V gene end was trimmed by 0 bases and the J gene end by 6 bases; junction bases not matched to a gene: 9. This CDR3 has 17 residues. Germline loops: CDR1 LGHNA, CDR2 YSLEER.

The V gene is TRBV27, the J gene TRBJ2-5; 7 bases agree with TRBD2. Looked up from germline, CDR1 is MNHEY and CDR2 is SMNVEV (reference sequence). The CDR3 covers 17 residues. The V and J ends lost 4 bases and 11 bases, in that order; junction bases with no gene match: 22. CDR3 protein: CASSSAHTRDPRGEQYF. The CDR3 DNA sequence: TGTGCCAGCAGTTCCGCGCACACCCGGGACCCACGGGGGGAGCAGTACTTC.

This clone occurred once. The V and J genes are TRBV27 and TRBJ2-7, with D possibly TRBD2 on 5 matching bases. Per the germline V gene, CDR1 is MNHEY and CDR2 is SMNVEV (reference sequence). Trimming shortened V by 3 bases and J by 1 base, and 13 bases separated the two germline ends. CDR3 length equals 15 residues. CDR3 sequence (DNA): TGTGCCAGCAGTTTTGGTCTAGGGAGTTCCTACGAGCAGTACTTC. It translates to CASSFGLGSSYEQYF.

This clone was picked up a small number of times. This rearrangement joins TRBV4-2 to TRBJ1-2; D unresolved. Trimming removed 0 bases at V and 3 bases at J, with 8 bases between. The CDR3 is 14 residues long. CDR1 is LGHNA and CDR2 is YNFKEQ in the germline V gene. CDR3 in DNA: TGTGCCAGCAGCCAAGACTTCGCCTACTATGGCTACACCTTC. Its protein is CASSQDFAYYGYTF.

V and J are TRBV10-3 and TRBJ2-5; no definite D call. Germline CDR1 and CDR2: ENHRY and SYGVKD. The CDR3 is 16 amino acids. V was cut by 0 bases and J by 5 bases, with 16 bases left in between. Here the CDR3 DNA reads TGTGCCATCAGTGAGTCAGTACTGGCCCCACAGGAGACCCAGTACTTC. Translated, it gives CAISESVLAPQETQYF.

The rearrangement uses TRBV7-9 and TRBJ2-7; 9 positions agree with TRBD1. The CDR3 spans 16 residues. Germline V gene lookup returns CDR1 SEHNR and CDR2 FQNEAQ (reference sequence). V lost 1 base and J lost 5; bases outside the gene matches: 9. CDR3 sequence: CASSLVKDRGGDEQYF. The CDR3 nucleotides are TGTGCCAGCAGCTTAGTAAAGGACAGGGGCGGCGACGAGCAGTACTTC.

This clone is a singleton in its sample. The chain is built from TRBV4-1 and TRBJ2-3, with 8 nucleotides matching TRBD2. The CDR3 covers 17 residues. Germline V gene data show CDR1 as MGHRA and CDR2 as YSYEKL. Trimming took 3 bases from V and 0 from J; bases not matched to a gene: 8. CDR3 amino acids: CASSHGESGRSTDTQYF. CDR3 DNA: TGCGCCAGCAGCCATGGTGAAAGCGGGAGAAGCACAGATACGCAGTATTTT.

The genes are TRBV9 and TRBJ2-6; D is ambiguous. From germline, CDR1 is SGDLS and CDR2 YYNGEE. The V gene lost 0 bases and the J gene lost 6 bases, with 7 bases spanning the gap. The CDR3 loop spans 14 amino acids. This chain's CDR3 is CASSVEVEANVLTF. CDR3 DNA: TGTGCCAGCAGCGTAGAGGTTGAGGCCAACGTCCTGACTTTC.

This chain links TRBV7-9 with TRBJ2-2; D remains unclear. V lost 7 bases to trimming and J lost 9 bases, with 9 bases between them. Germline V gene sequence: CDR1 SEHNR, CDR2 FQNEAQ (reference sequence). The CDR3 loop spans 11 amino acids. DNA for the CDR3: TGTGCCAGCATTGGGCGGCGGGAGCTGTTTTTT. Amino acids: CASIGRRELFF.

V usage is TRBV15 and J usage is TRBJ2-7, with 9 bases fitting TRBD2. Germline V gene sequence: CDR1 LNHNV, CDR2 YYDKDF (reference sequence). The V gene end was trimmed by 3 bases and the J gene end by 3 bases; junction bases not matched to a gene: 6. This CDR3 has 15 amino acids. Written as DNA, the CDR3 is TGTGCCACCAGCAGGGGCTCTAGCGGGAACTACGAGCAGTACTTC. Translation gives CATSRGSSGNYEQYF.

The J gene is TRBJ1-1, the V gene TRBV6-6; D call uncertain. This CDR3 has 12 amino acids. Germline CDR1 reads MNHNY; CDR2 reads SVGAGI (reference sequence). With 2 bases removed from V and 5 bases from J, the gap between germline ends came to 6 bases. The CDR3 coding sequence is TGTGCCAGCAGTTACGGTCTTACTGAAGCTTTCTTT. It codes for CASSYGLTEAFF.

The J gene is TRBJ2-1, the V gene TRBV7-2, with D possibly being TRBD1 or TRBD2 (5 bases each). With 2 bases removed from V and 8 bases from J, the gap between germline ends came to 25 bases. CDR1 SGHTA and CDR2 FQGNSA come from the germline V gene. CDR3 size: 18 residues. In DNA, the CDR3 is TGTGCCAGCAGCTTACCGGGGACCTCAGTTCATTATGGCTATGAGCAGTTCTTC. Translating gives CASSLPGTSVHYGYEQFF.